Shown below are 2 T cell receptor beta chains from a single sample sequenced in a study of blood T cell repertoires in COVID-19. Profiled with immunoSEQ multiplex PCR; TCRdb holds only in-frame clones, not every one. This repertoire shows 65,000 to 75,000 clones, around 90% found once; its top ten account for about 30%. The sample was peripheral blood. The receptors originated from a woman older than 75 with active or convalescent COVID-19.

The chain couples TRBV6-5 to TRBJ2-7; the D gene is possibly TRBD1 (5 bases). This CDR3 spans 14 amino acids. The germline V gene encodes CDR1 MNHEY and CDR2 SVGAGI. The germline V and J ends were trimmed by 5 bases and 4 bases, with 15 bases remaining between them. This chain's CDR3 is CASSQGPGNYEQYF. CDR3 DNA sequence: TGTGCCAGCAGTCAGGGTCCAGGGAATTACGAGCAGTACTTC.

This clone has just a few counts. J is TRBJ2-3 and V is TRBV27, with a tentative D call TRBD2 (7 bases). There are 17 residues in the CDR3. With 1 base removed from V and 1 base from J, the gap between germline ends came to 15 bases. CDR1 and CDR2 from the germline V gene are MNHEY and SMNVEV (reference sequence). The CDR3 here is CASSLWRGPYGTDTQYF. The CDR3 bases are TGTGCCAGCAGTTTATGGCGGGGGCCCTATGGCACAGATACGCAGTATTTT.